A single sample gave rise to the 19 T cell receptor beta chains below, sequenced in a study of somatic mutations in cytotoxic T cells in rheumatoid arthritis. TCRdb's copy holds only in-frame clones and misses some; the assay was immunoSEQ multiplex PCR. The sample contains roughly 18,000 clones, under 85% of which appear only once. The sequenced sample consisted of CD8+ T cells sorted from blood. The receptor source for this set is a man between 18 and 29 years old with rheumatoid arthritis.

This sequence joins TRBV7-9 and TRBJ1-4; no clear D. This CDR3 has 14 amino acids. Germline CDR1 reads SEHNR; CDR2 reads FQNEAQ (reference sequence). Trimming shortened V by 5 bases and J by 5 bases, and 12 bases separated the two germline ends. The CDR3: CASSPRFKNEKLFF. DNA of the CDR3: TGTGCCAGCAGCCCCCGGTTCAAGAATGAAAAACTGTTTTTT.

This sequence joins TRBV6-5 and TRBJ1-6; no clear D. The CDR3 has 13 amino acids. Germline V gene sequence: CDR1 MNHEY, CDR2 SVGAGI. The V gene lost 2 bases and the J gene lost 8 bases, with 7 bases spanning the gap. The CDR3 region has the DNA TGTGCCAGCAGTTACGAGAGGGATTCACCCCTCCACTTT. This translates into CASSYERDSPLHF.

CDR3: CASSDPRQWETTGELFF. The CDR3 region has the DNA TGTGCCAGCAGTGACCCCCGGCAATGGGAAACCACCGGGGAGCTGTTTTTT. The rearrangement joins TRBV6-1 to TRBJ2-2; D is unclear. Trimming shortened V by 3 bases and J by 4 bases, and 18 bases separated the two germline ends. The CDR3 covers 17 residues. Germline CDR1 reads MNHNS; CDR2 reads SASEGT.

The V and J genes are TRBV7-9 and TRBJ2-1; 7 positions agree with TRBD2. CDR3 size: 15 residues. With V trimmed by 1 base and J by 6 bases, 6 bases remained unmatched. The germline V gene has CDR1 SEHNR and CDR2 FQNEAQ (reference sequence). The CDR3 reads CASSLVRTRSNEQFF. For the CDR3, the DNA is TGTGCCAGCAGCTTAGTTAGGACTAGAAGCAATGAGCAGTTCTTC.

As DNA, the CDR3 is TGTGCCAGCAGTTTTATGGTCACAGGAGAGTACCAAGAGACCCAGTACTTC. It is translated as CASSFMVTGEYQETQYF. This rearrangement joins TRBV28 to TRBJ2-5; perhaps TRBD1 as D (5 bases). The CDR3 runs 17 residues. The germline gives CDR1 MDHEN, CDR2 SYDVKM. The V end was cut by 3 bases, the J end by 0 bases, with 17 bases between.

The rearrangement uses TRBV5-6 and TRBJ2-7, with 13 bases matching TRBD2. Germline values: CDR1 SGHDT, CDR2 YYEEEE. The CDR3 sequence is 14 residues long. V gave up 3 bases and J gave up 5 bases; unmatched junction bases: 2. The CDR3 DNA is TGTGCCAGCAGCTCGGGACTAGCGGGAAACGAGCAGTACTTC. Encoded protein: CASSSGLAGNEQYF.

This sequence joins TRBV7-3 and TRBJ2-5; 9 nucleotides line up with TRBD2. Germline V gene data show CDR1 as SGHTA and CDR2 as FQGTGA. V was pared by 1 base and J by 5 bases, with 8 bases of the junction left unmatched. This CDR3 has 16 amino acids. The CDR3: CASSLNAGGRWETQYF. In DNA, the CDR3 is TGTGCCAGCAGCTTAAATGCGGGGGGGCGGTGGGAGACCCAGTACTTC. The whole variable domain, remainder taken from reference TRBV7-3 and TRBJ2-5, is GAGVSQTPSNKVTEKGKYVELRCDPISGHTALYWYRQSLGQGPEFLIYFQGTGAADDSGLPNDRFFAVRPEGSVSTLKIQRTERGDSAVYLCASSLNAGGRWETQYFGPGTRLLVL.

The V and J genes are TRBV4-2 and TRBJ1-2; a weak D match, TRBD1 (5 bases). This CDR3 is built from 16 residues. The germline V and J ends were trimmed by 3 bases and 5 bases, with 19 bases remaining between them. Germline CDR1 reads LGHNA; CDR2 reads YNFKEQ. CDR3 nucleotide sequence: TGTGCCAGCAGCCAGGGGGATGCGGACAACGCTTATGGCTACACCTTC. Protein: CASSQGDADNAYGYTF.

This chain's CDR3 is CSVEEDRGPLDTQYF. The CDR3 DNA follows: TGCAGCGTTGAAGAGGACAGGGGTCCCTTAGATACGCAGTATTTT. The rearrangement links TRBV29-1 to TRBJ2-3, with TRBD1 matching 9 bases. CDR1 and CDR2 from the germline V gene are SQVTM and ANQGSEA. With V trimmed by 0 bases and J by 5 bases, 6 bases remained unmatched. This CDR3 is built from 15 residues.

This chain connects TRBV14 to TRBJ1-3; D unresolved. The CDR3 covers 16 residues. Germline V gene sequence: CDR1 SGHDN, CDR2 FVKESK. V lost 4 bases and J 6 bases, leaving 19 bases between the germline ends. The CDR3 here is CASSLFQHRAENTIYF. CDR3 bases: TGTGCCAGCAGCCTCTTCCAGCACCGCGCTGAAAACACCATATATTTT. Combining the CDR3 with reference TRBV14 and TRBJ1-3 gives the whole variable domain EAGVTQFPSHSVIEKGQTVTLRCDPISGHDNLYWYRRVMGKEIKFLLHFVKESKQDESGMPNNRFLAERTGGTYSTLKVQPAELEDSGVYFCASSLFQHRAENTIYFGEGSWLTVV.

The chain combines TRBV5-1 with TRBJ1-2; 7 bases line up with TRBD1. V shed 0 bases, J shed 8 bases, and the junction held 7 bases outside the gene matches. The germline V gene has CDR1 SGHRS and CDR2 YFSETQ. This CDR3 has 14 residues. The CDR3 loop reads CASSLVGGAKGYTF. CDR3 sequence (DNA): TGCGCCAGCAGCTTGGTAGGGGGCGCGAAAGGCTACACCTTC.

V gene TRBV27 combines with J gene TRBJ2-3, with no clear D. Trimming took off 3 bases at V and 4 bases at J, with 11 bases between the two ends. This CDR3 spans 14 amino acids. CDR1 is MNHEY and CDR2 is SMNVEV in the germline V gene (reference sequence). The CDR3 protein is CASSFDRVPDTQYF. DNA of the CDR3: TGTGCCAGCAGTTTTGATAGGGTCCCAGATACGCAGTATTTT.

The chain has TRBV6-1 and TRBJ2-3; the match to TRBD1 covers 9 bases. The trim removed 1 base at V and 4 bases at J, leaving 0 bases unmatched. The CDR3 length is 14 residues. Germline CDR1 and CDR2: MNHNS and SASEGT. The CDR3 here is CASSEGTGADTQYF. CDR3 DNA sequence: TGTGCCAGCAGTGAAGGGACAGGGGCAGATACGCAGTATTTT.

The CDR3 bases are TGTGCCAGCAGCTTAGGACCCGGGAGCAGTGGAAACACCGGGGAGCTGTTTTTT. Translated: CASSLGPGSSGNTGELFF. This sequence joins TRBV11-3 and TRBJ2-2, with D tentatively TRBD2 (6 bases). The CDR3 consists of 18 residues. Trimming left V 1 base short and J 2 bases short, with 17 bases between. Germline V CDR1 and CDR2: SGHNT, YENEEA.

About this clone itself: A junction boundary mismatches the germline segment, possibly from a read error. The rearrangement uses TRBV7-9 and TRBJ2-1; a possible D gene is TRBD1 (5 bases). Germline values: CDR1 SEHNR, CDR2 FQNEAQ (reference sequence). This CDR3 contains 12 residues. The CDR3 loop reads CASSLQGREPFF. CDR3 nucleotides: TGTGCCAGCAGCTTACAGGGCCGAGAGCCGTTCTTC.

The V call is TRBV11-1, the J call TRBJ2-1; 7 bases line up with TRBD2. Germline assignment: CDR1 SGHAT and CDR2 FQDESV (reference sequence). CDR3 length: 19 amino acids. Germline trimming cut 1 base from V and 1 base from J; bases unmatched to any gene: 13. The CDR3 DNA reads as TGTGCCAGCAGCTTAGTCCTGGGTGCGGGGGAGTTGTCCTACAATGAGCAGTTCTTC. Translating gives CASSLVLGAGELSYNEQFF.

This clone was counted once. This chain uses TRBV2 with TRBJ2-2; D is unresolved. CDR3 length: 13 amino acids. Germline assignment: CDR1 SNHLY and CDR2 FYNNEI. Trimming took off 6 bases at V and 3 bases at J, with 8 bases between the two ends. The CDR3 here is CASRDEYTGELFF. The DNA for the CDR3 is TGTGCCAGCAGGGATGAATACACCGGGGAGCTGTTTTTT.

The rearrangement uses TRBV25-1 and TRBJ1-5; D unresolved. CDR1 is MGHDK, CDR2 SYGVNS, per germline. Trimming cost V 3 bases and J 3 bases, with 9 bases left between them. The CDR3 runs 14 residues. As DNA, the CDR3 is TGTGCCAGCAGTGACTTTGATACCAATCAGCCCCAGCATTTT. It translates to CASSDFDTNQPQHF. The full variable domain, rest sourced from reference TRBV25-1 and TRBJ1-5, is EADIYQTPRYLVIGTGKKITLECSQTMGHDKMYWYQQDPGMELHLIHYSYGVNSTEKGDLSSESTVSRIRTEHFPLTLESARPSHTSQYLCASSDFDTNQPQHFGDGTRLSIL.

V gene TRBV4-1 combines with J gene TRBJ2-1, with 7 bases lining up with TRBD1. Germline lookup yields CDR1 MGHRA and CDR2 YSYEKL. J gave up 9 bases and V 4 bases, and 12 bases lay outside the gene matches. This CDR3 region has 15 residues. CDR3 DNA: TGCGCCAGCAGCCGAGGGACAGTTCAGGTGGGTGAGCAGTTCTTC. It encodes CASSRGTVQVGEQFF.